A single sample gave rise to the 16 T cell receptor beta chains below, sequenced in a study of blood T cells in healthy people across ages. Next came a second PCR, run for roughly 6 to 11 cycles, which used a sample-barcoded 5' primer along with a J-beta primer mix. TCRdb itself ran the 5' RACE reads through MiXCR, one entry per CDR3 protein. The sample records 650,000 to 1,000,000 distinct CDR3 sequences, 30% to 45% being singletons. The specimen sequenced was blood. The receptors come from a man aged 18 to 35 in good health.

The V and J genes are TRBV11-3 and TRBJ2-1; 7 nucleotides agree with TRBD2. The CDR3 covers 14 residues. Germline assignment: CDR1 SGHNT and CDR2 YENEEA. V trimming: 5 bases; J trimming: 5 bases; junction bases outside the gene matches: 6. The CDR3 spells CASSPRGINNEQFF. CDR3 in DNA: TGTGCCAGCAGCCCGCGGGGGATCAACAATGAGCAGTTCTTC.

This clonotype was observed a few times. This may arise from a read error, as a much more abundant clone is one base away. The chain carries TRBV12-3 or TRBV12-4 and TRBJ1-1, with D possibly being TRBD1 (5 bases). This CDR3 region has 16 residues. The V end lost 5 bases, the J end lost 1 base, and 17 bases lay between the germline ends. The CDR3 loop is CASSPCWGRKNTEAFF. CDR3 nucleotide sequence: TGTGCCAGCAGTCCCTGCTGGGGCAGAAAGAACACTGAAGCTTTCTTT.

This chain links TRBV29-1 with TRBJ2-5, with TRBD1 matching over 8 bases. This CDR3 spans 14 amino acids. Germline-derived CDR1 and CDR2 are SQVTM and ANQGSEA. The V and J ends lost 3 bases and 1 base, in that order; junction bases with no gene match: 4. CDR3 region: CSVDRQGSQETQYF. The CDR3 DNA sequence: TGCAGCGTTGATAGACAGGGGTCCCAAGAGACCCAGTACTTC.

Of note for this clonotype: A read error is possible here, since a much larger clone lies one base away. The rearrangement links TRBV7-2 to TRBJ2-1; D is undetermined. V was shortened by 7 bases and J by 6 bases, with 16 bases between the two germline ends. This CDR3 is 14 amino acids long. In germline, CDR1 is SGHTA, CDR2 FQGNSA. The CDR3 DNA reads as TGTGCCAGCAACTTTAGTAGAGTCAGCAATGAGCAGTTCTTC. Encoded protein: CASNFSRVSNEQFF.

With regard to this clonotype: A much more abundant neighbour one base away suggests this may be a read error. The chain combines TRBV29-1 with TRBJ2-1, with D perhaps matching TRBD2 (5 bases). The J call is uncertain, as TRBJ2-7 better fits the DNA end. The CDR3 is 15 residues long. Per germline, CDR1 SQVTM and CDR2 ANQGSEA. CDR3 in amino acids: CSVVGLLISYNEQYF. CDR3 bases: TGCAGCGTTGTTGGACTCCTGATCTCCTACAATGAGCAGTACTTC.

The chain employs TRBV6-6 and TRBJ2-3; 7 bases align to TRBD1. CDR1 and CDR2 from the germline V gene are MNHNY and SVGAGI (reference sequence). Trimming cost V 7 bases and J 10 bases; bases outside gene matches: 8. The CDR3 runs to 12 residues. In DNA, the CDR3 is TGTGCCAGCAACCTCGACAGGGACGCGCAGTATTTT. This gives the protein CASNLDRDAQYF.

This clonotype has a handful of counts. CDR3 DNA sequence: TGTGCCAGCAGTCCAGGGACAGCACATGGAAACACCATATATTTT. Encoded protein: CASSPGTAHGNTIYF. The V and J genes are TRBV12-3 or TRBV12-4 and TRBJ1-3, with 7 positions matching TRBD1. The CDR3 loop spans 15 amino acids. The trim removed 5 bases at V and 3 bases at J, leaving 7 bases unmatched.

This clonotype was counted a few times. CDR3 DNA sequence: TGTGCCAGTAGTAAAACAGGGGTGAGCTACAATGAGCAGTACTTC. This encodes CASSKTGVSYNEQYF. The rearrangement uses TRBV19 and TRBJ2-7, with 7 bases that match TRBD1. Per the germline V gene, CDR1 is LNHDA and CDR2 is SQIVND (reference sequence). V shed 4 bases, J shed 7 bases, and the junction held 13 bases outside the gene matches. This CDR3 comprises 15 residues.

This clonotype was picked up a small number of times. The chain recombines TRBV29-1 with TRBJ2-1, with 11 bases lining up with TRBD2. The germline CDR1 and CDR2 sequences are SQVTM and ANQGSEA. Trimming removed 4 bases from V and 0 bases from J; junction bases left unmatched: 8. The CDR3 has 17 residues. The CDR3 nucleotides read TGCAGCGTTGTAGGTCTAGCGGGGGGAAGCTCCTACAATGAGCAGTTCTTC. Translated: CSVVGLAGGSSYNEQFF.

This clonotype occurred many times. The chain recombines TRBV7-9 with TRBJ2-5; D is uncertain. This CDR3 comprises 14 residues. The germline V and J ends were trimmed by 2 bases and 3 bases, with 10 bases remaining between them. Per germline, CDR1 SEHNR and CDR2 FQNEAQ (reference sequence). CDR3 in amino acids: CASSLSIGEETQYF. For the CDR3, the DNA is TGTGCCAGCAGCTTAAGCATCGGCGAAGAGACCCAGTACTTC. Combining the CDR3 with reference TRBV7-9 and TRBJ2-5 gives the whole variable domain DTGVSQNPRHKITKRGQNVTFRCDPISEHNRLYWYRQTLGQGPEFLTYFQNEAQLEKSRLLSDRFSAERPKGSFSTLEIQRTEQGDSAMYLCASSLSIGEETQYFGPGTRLLVL.

The genes are TRBV5-1 and TRBJ2-7; D is possibly TRBD1 or TRBD2 (5 bases each). CDR3 length: 15 residues. The germline V and J ends were trimmed by 2 bases and 4 bases, with 16 bases remaining between them. From germline, CDR1 is SGHRS and CDR2 YFSETQ. CDR3 nucleotide sequence: TGCGCCAGCAGCTTAACCGGGGACGTCCGGTACGAGCAGTACTTC. Translated, it gives CASSLTGDVRYEQYF. Variable domain in full (rest from reference TRBV5-1 and TRBJ2-7): KAGVTQTPRYLIKTRGQQVTLSCSPISGHRSVSWYQQTPGQGLQFLFEYFSETQRNKGNFPGRFSGRQFSNSRSEMNVSTLELGDSALYLCASSLTGDVRYEQYFGPGTRLTVT.

The genes are TRBV20-1 and TRBJ2-3; TRBD2 agrees at 12 bases. Germline CDR1 DFQATT, CDR2 SNEGSKA (reference sequence). The CDR3 contains 17 residues. J lost 3 bases, V lost 4 bases, and 11 bases had no gene match. In nucleotides, the CDR3 is TGCAGTGCTATCCGGACTAGCGGGGAATGTGGAACAGATACGCAGTATTTT. Protein sequence: CSAIRTSGECGTDTQYF.

Concerning this clonotype: This may come from a read error, since a much larger clone is one base off. J is TRBJ2-3 and V is TRBV12-3 or TRBV12-4; perhaps TRBD2 as D (5 bases). The length of the CDR3 is 13 residues. V was shortened by 7 bases and J by 9 bases, with 17 bases between the two germline ends. In DNA, the CDR3 is TGTGCCAGCACCCCCGGGGAGACGAGGACGCAGTATTTT. Translating it yields CASTPGETRTQYF.

This clonotype turned up a few times. The V and J genes are TRBV12-3 or TRBV12-4 and TRBJ1-2; D is undetermined. There are 13 residues in the CDR3. V lost 6 bases and J lost 8, with 16 bases in between. The CDR3 spells CASSPRPIGGYTF. The CDR3 DNA is TGTGCCAGCAGCCCCCGACCAATAGGGGGCTACACCTTC.

The chain is built from TRBV20-1 and TRBJ2-1, with 10 positions matching TRBD2. CDR1 is DFQATT, CDR2 SNEGSKA, per germline (reference sequence). Trimming at V came to 0 bases and at J to 10 bases, leaving 12 bases not matched to a gene. The CDR3 loop spans 16 amino acids. CDR3 in DNA: TGCAGTGCTAGAGATGCACTAGCGGGGCCAGGGGACGAGCAGTTCTTC. Amino acid sequence: CSARDALAGPGDEQFF.

With respect to this clonotype: A much larger clone sits a single nucleotide away, making a read error possible. The chain joins TRBV20-1 to TRBJ2-5; maybe TRBD2 (5 bases). Germline CDR1 and CDR2: DFQATT and SNEGSKA (reference sequence). Trimming stripped 4 bases from V and 11 bases from J, with 20 bases between. The CDR3 sequence is 13 residues long. Here the CDR3 DNA reads TGCAGTGCTACCCCCGGGATGGAGAATGAGCAGTACTTC. It is translated as CSATPGMENEQYF.